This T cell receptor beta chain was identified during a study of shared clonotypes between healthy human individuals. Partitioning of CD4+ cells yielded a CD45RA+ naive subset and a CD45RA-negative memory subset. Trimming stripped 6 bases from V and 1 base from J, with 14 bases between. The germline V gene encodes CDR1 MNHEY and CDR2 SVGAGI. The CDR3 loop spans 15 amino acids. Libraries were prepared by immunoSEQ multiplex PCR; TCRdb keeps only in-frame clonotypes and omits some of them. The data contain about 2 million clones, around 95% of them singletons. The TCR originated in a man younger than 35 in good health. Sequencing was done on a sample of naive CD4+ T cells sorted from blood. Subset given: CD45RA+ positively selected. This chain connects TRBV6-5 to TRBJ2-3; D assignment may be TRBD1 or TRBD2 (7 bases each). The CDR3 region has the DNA TGTGCCAGCAGACAGGGAGGGACAGGCACAGATACGCAGTATTTT. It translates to CASRQGGTGTDTQYF.